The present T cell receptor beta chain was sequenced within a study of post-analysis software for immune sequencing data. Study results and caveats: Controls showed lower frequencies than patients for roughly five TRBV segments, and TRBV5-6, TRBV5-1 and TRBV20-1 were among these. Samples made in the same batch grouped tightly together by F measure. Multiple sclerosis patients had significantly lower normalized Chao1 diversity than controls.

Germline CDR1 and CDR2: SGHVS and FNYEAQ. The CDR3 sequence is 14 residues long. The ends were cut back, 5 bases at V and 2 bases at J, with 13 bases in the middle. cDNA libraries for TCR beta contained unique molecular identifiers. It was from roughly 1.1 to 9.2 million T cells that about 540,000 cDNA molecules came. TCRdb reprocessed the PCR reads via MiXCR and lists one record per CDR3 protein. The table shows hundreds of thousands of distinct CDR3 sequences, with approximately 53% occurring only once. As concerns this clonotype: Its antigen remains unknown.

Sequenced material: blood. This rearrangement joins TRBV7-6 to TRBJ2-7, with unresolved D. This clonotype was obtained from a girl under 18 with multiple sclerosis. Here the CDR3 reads CASSPRNGPYEQYF. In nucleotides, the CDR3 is TGTGCCAGCAGCCCCCGTAACGGGCCCTACGAGCAGTACTTC. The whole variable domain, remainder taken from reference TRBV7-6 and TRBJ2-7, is GAGVSQSPRYKVTKRGQDVALRCDPISGHVSLYWYRQALGQGPEFLTYFNYEAQQDKSGLPNDRFSAERPEGSISTLTIQRTEQRDSAMYRCASSPRNGPYEQYFGPGTRLTVT.